This T cell receptor beta chain was sequenced for a study of cytomegalovirus exposure and HLA in healthy donors. A remark on this clone: Its target is not known. Its ends do not fully match the called genes, so a read error is possible.

CDR1 and CDR2 from the germline V gene are MNHEY and SVGAGI. CDR3 length: 14 residues. Assay: immunoSEQ multiplex PCR; the TCRdb copy retains only in-frame clones and omits some. This table holds 150,000 to 250,000 clones, roughly 82% found once. Study-level results: The CMV antigen specificity of three CMV-associated chains was confirmed through in vitro analysis.

Among the 110 or so subjects of the validation cohort, separate from the approximately 670-subject first cohort, were the donors. This clonotype originated in a woman under 40 in good health and CMV-seropositive. This rearrangement joins TRBV6-5 to TRBJ1-1; 9 bases are shared with TRBD1. Sequencing was done on a sample of PBMCs. As DNA, the CDR3 is TGTGCCAGCAGTTACTCGATTCGTGGGACAGGGTGGGACTTT. It encodes CASSYSIRGTGWDF.